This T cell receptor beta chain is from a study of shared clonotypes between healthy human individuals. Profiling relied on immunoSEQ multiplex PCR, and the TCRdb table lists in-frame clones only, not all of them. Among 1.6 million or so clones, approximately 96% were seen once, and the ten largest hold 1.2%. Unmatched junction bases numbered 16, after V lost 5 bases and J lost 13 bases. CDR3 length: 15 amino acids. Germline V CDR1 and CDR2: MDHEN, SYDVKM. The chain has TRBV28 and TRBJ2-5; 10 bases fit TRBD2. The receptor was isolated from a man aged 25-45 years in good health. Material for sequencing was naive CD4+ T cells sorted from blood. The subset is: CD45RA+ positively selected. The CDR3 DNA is TGTGCCAGCAGTATCGCCGGGGCTAGCGGGAGTATGGGGTACTTC. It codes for CASSIAGASGSMGYF.